The T cell receptor (beta chain) under discussion was sequenced for a study of blood T cell repertoires in COVID-19 (dated by TCRdb to between 2020 and 2021). Turning to the overall study: Samples from collaborators originated in the United States, Italy and Spain and spanned both the acute and convalescent phases of COVID-19. The material from the prospective study consisted of cDNA or gDNA derived from T cells, B-cell-depleted T cells, or PBMCs. Subjects who had been exposed to COVID-19, were actively infected with it, or had recovered from it provided the deeply sampled blood TCRbeta repertoires that made up the dataset. A freely available public database, intended as a resource for researchers studying the immune response to SARS-CoV-2, is where the repertoires were released. The samples were drawn from two sources: the first 160 participants of the ongoing ImmuneRACE study, and fewer than 1,500 subjects contributed by 6 global collaborators. Sample metadata almost always included a de-identified subject ID, COVID-19 status, age in years and sex. Where HLA class I and class II types were available, the types were taken from metadata supplied by the sample provider, not from assay-based typing. What the work shows at the level of the full study, not this receptor alone: The amount of clinical and demographic metadata varied by source and participant and was provided uncurated.

The immunoSEQ Assay, a bias-controlled multiplex PCR, was used to amplify TCRbeta CDR3 regions from genomic DNA. In the paper's pipeline: Within the assay, amplification of reference gene primers was used to estimate how many nucleated cells each sample contained. To quantify the absolute abundance of each unique TCRbeta CDR3 rearrangement, sequence reads were collapsed and filtered. For each sample, productive Simpson clonality was calculated as the square root of Simpson's diversity index across productive rearrangements. Entries here come from immuneACCESS through TCRdb and include only in-frame sequences with V and J called. Some clones fail to appear in such tables; in the studies checked, an unresolved V gene covers under half of the shortfall, and the cause of the remainder is unknown. V, J and clone size reflect that table, while D and trimming were determined from the DNA. Present in this sample are roughly 160,000 clones, approximately 86% of which were seen just once. The ten largest clonotypes hold 8% to 10% of the sample.

Comment on this clone: Its antigen target is currently unknown. No qualities accompany the bases; no much larger clone lies one base away.

Collaborating institutions collected whole blood in K2EDTA tubes following their own protocols. For TCRbeta analysis, collaborator samples were shipped as frozen whole blood, as isolated PBMCs, or as DNA extracted from either sample type. The CDR3 contains 15 residues, cysteine and phenylalanine counted. Only CDR3 DNA remains: 45 bases, in frame from the first base. In the germline V gene, CDR1 corresponds to SGHTS and CDR2 to YDEGEE. The trim is 4 bases for V and 0 bases for J, with a gap of 13 bases between the germline ends. The receptor comes from a man between 60 and 75 years old with acute or convalescent COVID-19. The sample consisted of peripheral blood. Rearrangement joined TRBV5-8 to TRBJ1-1; the best D guess is TRBD1, with 5 bases matching. The CDR3 amino acid sequence is: CASSPYGGMNTEAFF. The DNA sequence is TGTGCCAGCAGCCCCTACGGGGGTATGAACACTGAAGCTTTCTTT.